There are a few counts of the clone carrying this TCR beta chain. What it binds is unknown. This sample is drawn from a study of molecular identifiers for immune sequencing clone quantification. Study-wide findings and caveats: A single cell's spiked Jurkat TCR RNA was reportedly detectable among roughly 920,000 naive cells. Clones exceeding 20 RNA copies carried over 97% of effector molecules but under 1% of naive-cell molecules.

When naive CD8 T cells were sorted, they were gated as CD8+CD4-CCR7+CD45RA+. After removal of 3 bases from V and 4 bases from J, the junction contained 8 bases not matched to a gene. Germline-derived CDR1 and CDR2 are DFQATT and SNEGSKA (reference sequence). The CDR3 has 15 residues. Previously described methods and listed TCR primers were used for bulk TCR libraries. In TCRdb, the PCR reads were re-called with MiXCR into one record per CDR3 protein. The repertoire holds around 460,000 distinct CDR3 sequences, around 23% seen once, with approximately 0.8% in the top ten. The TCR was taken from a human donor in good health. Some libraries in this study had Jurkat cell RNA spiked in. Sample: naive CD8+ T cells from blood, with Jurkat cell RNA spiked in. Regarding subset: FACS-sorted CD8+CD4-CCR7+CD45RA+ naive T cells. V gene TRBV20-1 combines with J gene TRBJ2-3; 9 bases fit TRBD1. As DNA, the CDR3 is TGCAGTGCTAGCTACGGGACAGGGCCCCCAGATACGCAGTATTTT. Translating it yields CSASYGTGPPDTQYF.